Shown below are 16 T cell receptor beta chains from a single sample sequenced in a study of T cells in Graves' hyperthyroidism and ophthalmopathy. There were TCR beta CDR3 regions amplified from RNA transcripts. Using the HTBI primer set, a first-round RT-PCR was run on the TCR CDR3. MiXCR, applied by TCRdb to the multiplex PCR reads, yields one record per CDR3 protein. This table holds roughly 740,000 distinct CDR3 sequences, about a sixth found once. The sample taken for sequencing was blood. The receptors were gathered from a man between 18 and 35 years old with Graves' hyperthyroidism.

The J gene is TRBJ2-7, the V gene TRBV28, with 9 bases identical to TRBD2. The V gene's germline CDR1 is MDHEN and CDR2 SYDVKM. With V trimmed by 6 bases and J by 5 bases, 8 bases remained unmatched. This CDR3 region has 14 residues. CDR3 nucleotide sequence: TGTGCCAGCAGCCCTGCGGGAGGGACCCACGAGCAGTACTTC. Amino acids: CASSPAGGTHEQYF. Full variable domain (missing parts from reference TRBV28 and TRBJ2-7): DVKVTQSSRYLVKRTGEKVFLECVQDMDHENMFWYRQDPGLGLRLIYFSYDVKMKEKGDIPEGYSVSREKKERFSLILESASTNQTSMYLCASSPAGGTHEQYFGPGTRLTVT.

This clonotype showed up many times. The rearrangement links TRBV2 to TRBJ2-5; D unresolved. Germline V lookup: CDR1 SNHLY, CDR2 FYNNEI. The V and J ends lost 1 base and 3 bases respectively, with 9 bases between them. The CDR3 is 14 amino acids. CDR3 residues: CASSEDHWKETQYF. For the CDR3, the DNA is TGTGCCAGCAGTGAAGACCACTGGAAAGAGACCCAGTACTTC.

This clonotype was seen ten or more times. The rearrangement links TRBV7-3 to TRBJ2-3, with 7 nucleotides matching TRBD1. The CDR3 covers 18 residues. Germline V gene data show CDR1 as SGHTA and CDR2 as FQGTGA. The V and J ends lost 3 bases and 1 base, in that order; junction bases with no gene match: 13. The CDR3 coding sequence is TGTGCCAGCAGCTTTGGCGCGAGGGGGCGCGAAGGCACAGATACGCAGTATTTT. Encoded protein: CASSFGARGREGTDTQYF.

In this sample, this clonotype turned up many times. The chain carries TRBV28 and TRBJ2-3, with 7 bases that match TRBD2. Germline V lookup: CDR1 MDHEN, CDR2 SYDVKM. The V and J ends lost 3 bases and 4 bases, in that order; junction bases with no gene match: 7. CDR3 length: 15 amino acids. The CDR3 region is CASSLGSGLADTQYF. DNA of the CDR3: TGTGCCAGCAGTTTGGGTAGCGGGTTGGCAGATACGCAGTATTTT.

CDR3 loop: CASSTLWAGGKNIQYF. CDR3 in DNA: TGTGCCAGCAGTACCCTCTGGGCGGGAGGCAAAAACATTCAGTACTTC. The genes are TRBV27 and TRBJ2-4, with 8 bases lining up with TRBD2. The CDR3 is 16 amino acids. Germline CDR1 MNHEY, CDR2 SMNVEV (reference sequence). With V trimmed by 5 bases and J by 3 bases, 9 bases remained unmatched.

This clonotype has more than one count but fewer than ten. The CDR3 loop is CASSQWGTYEQYF. The CDR3 DNA reads as TGTGCCAGCAGCCAATGGGGGACCTACGAGCAGTACTTC. The chain couples TRBV14 to TRBJ2-7, with D perhaps TRBD1 or TRBD2 (5 bases each). Germline CDR1 reads SGHDN; CDR2 reads FVKESK. CDR3 length: 13 residues. Trimming cost V 2 bases and J 2 bases, with 7 bases left between them.

This clonotype was recorded at least ten times. The chain uses TRBV12-3 or TRBV12-4 and TRBJ2-1; D not resolved. V lost 1 base to trimming and J lost 8 bases, with 3 bases between them. The CDR3 is 11 residues long. The CDR3 sequence: CASSLEHEQFF. The CDR3 DNA follows: TGTGCCAGCAGTTTAGAACATGAGCAGTTCTTC.

This clonotype showed up many times. The rearrangement joins TRBV28 to TRBJ2-5; D may be TRBD1 (5 bases). Trimming stripped 2 bases from V and 2 bases from J, with 12 bases between. The CDR3 is 15 residues long. Germline lookup yields CDR1 MDHEN and CDR2 SYDVKM. The CDR3 coding sequence is TGTGCCAGCAGTTTACCCTCTAGGGGACAAGAGACCCAGTACTTC. Its translation is CASSLPSRGQETQYF.

This clonotype was seen a few times. V gene TRBV28 combines with J gene TRBJ2-4; D perhaps matches TRBD1 (6 bases). Trimming removed 8 bases at V and 7 bases at J, with 15 bases between. Germline assignment: CDR1 MDHEN and CDR2 SYDVKM. The CDR3 consists of 13 residues. The CDR3 reads CASQQGNSNIQYF. In nucleotides, the CDR3 is TGTGCCAGCCAACAGGGAAATTCGAACATTCAGTACTTC.

This clonotype was found many times. The chain has TRBV7-2 and TRBJ1-1; 8 bases line up with TRBD1. CDR3 size: 15 residues. Per the germline V gene, CDR1 is SGHTA and CDR2 is FQGNSA. The J segment lost 4 bases and the V segment lost 5 bases, leaving 9 bases of the junction unmatched. This CDR3 is CASSPWTGRGTEAFF. As DNA, the CDR3 is TGTGCCAGCAGCCCTTGGACAGGGAGGGGCACTGAAGCTTTCTTT.

V is TRBV3-1 and J is TRBJ2-2; possibly TRBD1 for D (6 bases). Trimming removed 1 base from V and 6 bases from J, with 6 bases in between. The CDR3 spans 13 residues. Looked up from germline, CDR1 is LGHDT and CDR2 is YNNKEL (reference sequence). The CDR3 protein is CASSQAGAGELFF. DNA of the CDR3: TGTGCCAGCAGCCAAGCAGGGGCCGGGGAGCTGTTTTTT.

The chain joins TRBV19 to TRBJ2-3; tentatively, D is TRBD2 (6 bases). CDR3 size: 15 residues. Trimming left V 8 bases short and J 3 bases short, with 18 bases between. The germline V gene encodes CDR1 LNHDA and CDR2 SQIVND (reference sequence). CDR3 sequence: CASGNTGASTDTQYF. In DNA, the CDR3 is TGTGCCAGTGGCAACACGGGAGCGTCAACAGATACGCAGTATTTT.

This clonotype was observed at least ten times. The rearrangement uses TRBV28 and TRBJ2-7, with TRBD1 as a possible D gene (5 bases). This CDR3 has 16 residues. From germline, CDR1 is MDHEN and CDR2 SYDVKM. V lost 4 bases, J lost 4 bases, and 20 bases lay in between. The CDR3, as DNA: TGTGCCAGCAGTTCCCCCCGACAGTCCTACTGGTACGAGCAGTACTTC. As protein: CASSSPRQSYWYEQYF.

This clonotype was recorded a few times. The chain joins TRBV7-3 to TRBJ2-7; 7 nucleotides match TRBD2. Germline CDR1 is SGHTA and CDR2 is FQGTGA. The CDR3 totals 13 residues. V lost 4 bases and J lost 6; bases outside the gene matches: 6. CDR3 region: CASSSSSGGEQYF. CDR3 in DNA: TGTGCCAGCAGCTCGTCGTCGGGGGGCGAGCAGTACTTC.

This clonotype was seen only a few times. The chain couples TRBV6-1 to TRBJ1-1; maybe TRBD1 (5 bases). Trimming took off 5 bases at V and 0 bases at J, with 22 bases between the two ends. The CDR3 runs to 18 residues. Looked up from germline, CDR1 is MNHNS and CDR2 is SASEGT. The CDR3 coding sequence is TGTGCCAGCAGTTCGCGCGCCCCGGGGCGGGGCGTGAACACTGAAGCTTTCTTT. Its translation: CASSSRAPGRGVNTEAFF.

This clonotype appeared many times. The DNA for the CDR3 is TGTGCCCACACAGGGGTTGGGTCCTACGAGCAGTACTTC. Its protein product is CAHTGVGSYEQYF. This sequence joins TRBV30 and TRBJ2-7; TRBD1 matches at 7 bases. The CDR3 spans 13 residues. Per germline, CDR1 GTSNPN and CDR2 SVGIG (reference sequence). V lost 8 bases and J lost 1; bases outside the gene matches: 8. The entire variable domain, with the rest obtained from reference TRBV30 and TRBJ2-7, is as follows: SQTIHQWPATLVQPVGSPLSLECTVEGTSNPNLYWYRQAAGRGLQLLFYSVGIGQISSEVPQNLSASRPQDRQFILSSKKLLLSDSGFYLCAHTGVGSYEQYFGPGTRLTVT.